The entry that follows covers one TCR beta chain sequence. This entry belongs to a study of shared clonotypes between healthy human individuals. CDR3 size: 15 residues. Germline CDR1 is SGHVS and CDR2 is FQNEAQ. Deletions cut 5 bases from V and 0 bases from J, with 10 bases between. Naive CD8 cells, CD45RO-negative and positively selected for CCR7, excluded terminally differentiated effector memory CD45RA+ cells. Each sorted subset replicate got 200 ng genomic DNA, roughly 30,000 genomes. The data were produced by immunoSEQ multiplex PCR, yet TCRdb's version contains in-frame clones alone and is incomplete. The sample yields 2 million to 2.5 million clones, 85% to 95% seen once.

The sequenced material came from naive CD8+ T cells from PBMCs. The TCR was taken from a man younger than 35 in good health. Some clones in this sample may be carry-over from other donors' samples. This chain links TRBV7-8 with TRBJ1-4; D unresolved. The CDR3 is CASSQTGATNEKLFF. Written as DNA, the CDR3 is TGTGCCAGCAGCCAGACGGGAGCAACTAATGAAAAACTGTTTTTT.